The source of this T cell receptor (beta chain) is a study of shared clonotypes between healthy human individuals. The CDR3 runs to 13 residues. Germline CDR1 and CDR2: SQVTM and ANQGSEA. V was trimmed by 5 bases and J by 2 bases, leaving 11 bases between them. TCRdb's table, derived via immunoSEQ multiplex PCR, lists solely in-frame clones and lacks some. This sample yields some 790,000 clones, of which 72% are seen a single time; under 2% belongs to the top ten. Study observations and caveats: Clonotype sharing among donors likely depends on sequencing depth. Across a handful of donors, naive CD4 shared 5% to 5.5%, naive CD8 more than 3%, memory CD4 roughly 2.4%, memory CD8 0.4%. Memory subsets generally showed lower estimated richness than naive subsets.

Comments on this clone: Its cognate antigen is unknown. The identical CDR3 is also encoded by other nucleotide sequences in the sample.

Sequenced material: memory CD4+ T cells sorted from blood. The subset was: CD45RA-negative fraction. The chain carries TRBV29-1 and TRBJ2-3; D possibly corresponds to TRBD2 (5 bases). This clonotype was sampled from a woman aged 30 to 39 in good health. CDR3 residues: CSVWRSSTDTQYF. As DNA, the CDR3 is TGCAGCGTTTGGAGGTCCTCCACAGATACGCAGTATTTT.